These 17 T cell receptor beta chains were all obtained from the same sample, sequenced in a study of a mutant IDH1 vaccine in newly diagnosed glioma. Regarding time point: week 35, safety follow-up. Vaccination comprised doses that each held 300 ug of mutant IDH1 20-mer peptide, plus topical imiquimod. The antigens of these receptors remain unknown. Here immunoSEQ multiplex PCR was the method, and the copy in TCRdb shows in-frame clones only, minus some. This sample has 26,000 or so clones, with approximately 82% found just once. This specimen consisted of PBMCs, obtained from a glioma patient whose treatment included an IDH1 peptide vaccine. These receptors all come from a man aged 25 to 40 with glioma.

The chain is built from TRBV30 and TRBJ2-5; D perhaps matches TRBD2 (6 bases). This CDR3 region has 14 residues. CDR1 and CDR2 from the germline V gene are GTSNPN and SVGIG (reference sequence). V was shortened by 5 bases and J by 0 bases, with 13 bases between the two germline ends. CDR3 in DNA: TGTGCCTGGGGAAACGGGGGAAACCAAGAGACCCAGTACTTC. It encodes CAWGNGGNQETQYF.

The chain combines TRBV21-1 with TRBJ2-7; the table's TRBD1 call for D was not verified on the DNA. TRBV21-1 is a pseudogene segment. The length of the CDR3 is 14 residues. This chain's CDR3 is CASSHRDRDDEQYF. CDR3 nucleotides: TGTGCCAGCAGCCACCGGGACAGGGACGACGAGCAGTACTTC.

This clone was seen just once. The V and J genes are TRBV6-6 and TRBJ2-7, with 11 bases lining up with TRBD2. V gave up 5 bases and J gave up 3 bases; unmatched junction bases: 3. The CDR3 is made up of 14 amino acids. Germline V gene data show CDR1 as MNHNY and CDR2 as SVGAGI (reference sequence). The CDR3 nucleotides are TGTGCCAGCAGTGCCGGGACTAGCGGCTACGAGCAGTACTTC. It specifies CASSAGTSGYEQYF.

The V and J genes are TRBV7-9 and TRBJ2-7; D possibly matches TRBD1 or TRBD2 (5 bases each). The CDR3 consists of 15 residues. CDR1 SEHNR and CDR2 FQNEAQ come from the germline V gene (reference sequence). The V gene lost 2 bases and the J gene lost 3 bases, with 14 bases spanning the gap. As DNA, the CDR3 is TGTGCCAGCAGCTTACTGAGGGGTTTCCACTACGAGCAGTACTTC. Its translation is CASSLLRGFHYEQYF.

The V gene is TRBV28, the J gene TRBJ2-7; 14 bases map to TRBD2. CDR3 length equals 18 residues. With V trimmed by 5 bases and J by 3 bases, 12 bases remained unmatched. Germline V gene sequence: CDR1 MDHEN, CDR2 SYDVKM. This CDR3 reads CASSGPGTSGRGFYEQYF. DNA for the CDR3: TGTGCCAGCAGTGGACCCGGGACTAGCGGGAGAGGGTTCTACGAGCAGTACTTC. The full variable domain, rest sourced from reference TRBV28 and TRBJ2-7, is DVKVTQSSRYLVKRTGEKVFLECVQDMDHENMFWYRQDPGLGLRLIYFSYDVKMKEKGDIPEGYSVSREKKERFSLILESASTNQTSMYLCASSGPGTSGRGFYEQYFGPGTRLTVT.

This clone was observed a single time. The chain couples TRBV2 to TRBJ2-5, with no clear D. V was shortened by 7 bases and J by 2 bases, with 8 bases between the two germline ends. From germline, CDR1 is SNHLY and CDR2 FYNNEI. The CDR3 covers 12 residues. The DNA for the CDR3 is TGTGCCAGCATCGGAGCGCAAGAGACCCAGTACTTC. This encodes CASIGAQETQYF.

The chain carries TRBV7-9 and TRBJ1-5, with a tentative D call TRBD1 (6 bases). Germline loops: CDR1 SEHNR, CDR2 FQNEAQ (reference sequence). Trimming shortened V by 4 bases and J by 3 bases, and 19 bases separated the two germline ends. CDR3 length equals 17 residues. The CDR3 bases are TGTGCCAGCAGCTCCAGCTATGGGGGCCGATTCAATCAGCCCCAGCATTTT. It codes for CASSSSYGGRFNQPQHF.

The rearrangement uses TRBV10-3 and TRBJ2-3; 7 bases fit TRBD2. With 2 bases clipped from V and 2 bases from J, the junction kept 10 bases outside the gene matches. This CDR3 region has 17 residues. The germline V gene has CDR1 ENHRY and CDR2 SYGVKD. CDR3 in amino acids: CAISEKGLAEITDTQYF. CDR3 nucleotide sequence: TGTGCCATCAGTGAGAAGGGCCTAGCGGAAATCACAGATACGCAGTATTTT.

The chain recombines TRBV6-5 with TRBJ1-1; D is uncertain. The CDR3 extends over 14 amino acids. Deletions cut 10 bases from V and 0 bases from J, with 15 bases between. Germline CDR1 and CDR2: MNHEY and SVGAGI. CDR3 DNA sequence: TGTGCCACCCTGAAGGCGGCCATGAACACTGAAGCTTTCTTT. It codes for CATLKAAMNTEAFF.

The V call is TRBV9, the J call TRBJ2-7; no definite D call. V dropped 2 bases and J dropped 4 bases, with 13 bases sitting between them. Germline CDR1 SGDLS, CDR2 YYNGEE. The CDR3 length is 14 residues. CDR3 protein: CASSVSVAAYEQYF. The CDR3 DNA reads as TGTGCCAGCAGCGTTTCTGTTGCTGCGTACGAGCAGTACTTC.

This clone is a singleton in its sample. The genes are TRBV5-1 and TRBJ2-3; TRBD2 agrees at 12 bases. The CDR3 is 17 amino acids. Germline V gene data show CDR1 as SGHRS and CDR2 as YFSETQ. Trimming removed 2 bases from V and 3 bases from J; junction bases left unmatched: 7. The CDR3 sequence: CASSFSPSGGGTDTQYF. The DNA for the CDR3 is TGCGCCAGCAGCTTCTCCCCTAGCGGGGGGGGAACAGATACGCAGTATTTT.

The chain joins TRBV5-6 to TRBJ2-5, with D unresolved. The V end was cut by 1 base, the J end by 4 bases, with 2 bases between. The CDR3 runs 11 residues. From germline, CDR1 is SGHDT and CDR2 YYEEEE. DNA for the CDR3: TGTGCCAGCAGCTTGCGAGAGACCCAGTACTTC. This translates into CASSLRETQYF.

This clone was seen only a few times. This chain links TRBV5-1 with TRBJ2-3, with TRBD1 matching over 7 bases. Germline V gene lookup returns CDR1 SGHRS and CDR2 YFSETQ. The CDR3 contains 14 residues. V gave up 0 bases and J gave up 6 bases; unmatched junction bases: 4. In DNA, the CDR3 is TGCGCCAGCAGCTTGGAGGGGGCTTCTGATACGCAGTATTTT. Its translation: CASSLEGASDTQYF.

The rearrangement uses TRBV2 and TRBJ1-2; D unclear. The CDR3 totals 13 residues. Trimming took 7 bases from V and 4 from J, leaving 13 bases between them. Germline assignment: CDR1 SNHLY and CDR2 FYNNEI. This CDR3 reads CASNKELRYGYTF. The CDR3 DNA follows: TGTGCCAGCAATAAAGAGTTGCGCTATGGCTACACCTTC.

This chain joins TRBV6-1 and TRBJ1-2; no clear D. Germline V gene lookup returns CDR1 MNHNS and CDR2 SASEGT. The V end was cut by 2 bases, the J end by 2 bases, with 12 bases between. The CDR3 extends over 15 amino acids. The CDR3 sequence: CASSERVAGNYGYTF. Written as DNA, the CDR3 is TGTGCCAGCAGTGAAAGGGTGGCGGGGAACTATGGCTACACCTTC.

This chain joins TRBV10-3 and TRBJ2-1; 9 bases fit TRBD1. CDR1 and CDR2 (germline): ENHRY, SYGVKD. This CDR3 comprises 15 residues. Losses at the gene ends were 6 bases for V and 7 bases for J; bases not matched to a gene: 10. CDR3 DNA sequence: TGTGCCATCAGGGACAGGGGACTCAGGGGTAATGAGCAGTTCTTC. Encoded protein: CAIRDRGLRGNEQFF.

The table lists this clone with a count of one. The chain has TRBV18 and TRBJ1-3; TRBD1 matches 8 bases. After removal of 3 bases from V and 2 bases from J, the junction contained 9 bases not matched to a gene. The CDR3 contains 17 residues. Germline V gene data show CDR1 as KGHSH and CDR2 as LQKENI. This chain's CDR3 is CASSPTTDRGPGNTIYF. The CDR3 coding sequence is TGTGCCAGCTCACCCACGACTGACAGGGGACCTGGAAACACCATATATTTT.